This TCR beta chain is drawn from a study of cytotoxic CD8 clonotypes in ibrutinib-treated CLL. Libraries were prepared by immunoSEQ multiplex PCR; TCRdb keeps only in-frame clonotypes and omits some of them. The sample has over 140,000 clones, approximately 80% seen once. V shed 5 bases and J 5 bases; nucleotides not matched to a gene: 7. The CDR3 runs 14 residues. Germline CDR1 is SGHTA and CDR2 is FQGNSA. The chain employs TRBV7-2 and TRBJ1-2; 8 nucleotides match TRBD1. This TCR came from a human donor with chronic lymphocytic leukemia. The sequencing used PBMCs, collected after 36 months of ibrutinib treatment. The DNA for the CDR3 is TGTGCCAGCAGCCTTGACAGGGGAATGTATGGCTACACCTTC. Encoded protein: CASSLDRGMYGYTF.